This T cell receptor beta chain stems from a study of T cells in Graves' hyperthyroidism and ophthalmopathy (dated by TCRdb to the late 2010s). Background on the whole study: Peripheral blood was collected at initial diagnosis, before any treatment. A discovery cohort of about a hundred patients, roughly 45 with Graves' ophthalmopathy and about 60 with stable Graves' hyperthyroidism, was used to find distinguishing TCR V-J signatures. An independent validation cohort of under 20 hyperthyroidism patients and 17 patients who later progressed to ophthalmopathy tested prospective prediction of ophthalmopathy. For training and testing, the 100 or so patients in the discovery cohort were randomly divided in a 7:3 ratio. In about 6 Graves' hyperthyroidism patients, the study also compared T-cell repertoires from thyroid tissue with T-cell repertoires from blood. Following sampling, methimazole starting at 30 mg daily was given to hyperthyroidism patients, and high-dose intravenous methylprednisolone was given to ophthalmopathy patients. According to the paper, TCR Vbeta CDR3 sequencing was carried out on 120 to 150 peripheral blood samples, which came from more than 40 ophthalmopathy, approximately 78 hyperthyroidism and 17 progressor patients. On the study overall, not on this receptor specifically: In validation, progression to ophthalmopathy was predicted by the model with 70.59% sensitivity and approximately 78% specificity, a median of around 5.9 months before onset. Sample size was not statistically predetermined, and investigators were not blinded to group allocation. A 13 V-J signature model separated ophthalmopathy from stable hyperthyroidism, with roughly 88% sensitivity and 81.08% specificity in cross-validation and 80%/75% in testing. Most expanded thyroid clonotypes (frequency above 0.001) were also detected in blood, a finding suggesting that blood repertoires may reflect thyroid immune responses.

Reading from cysteine to phenylalanine, the CDR3 counts 15 amino acids. Only the CDR3 DNA stays, 45 bases, in frame from base 1. V lost 1 base and J lost 0 bases; the stretch between them is 6 bases long. The CDR1 and CDR2 encoded by the germline V gene (reference sequence) are LGHDT and YNNKEL. As for this clonotype: Its antigen remains unidentified. Qualities for individual bases were not recorded, and no much larger clone is one base off.

Ophthalmopathy patients had moderately to severely active disease, with a Clinical Activity Score of 3 or more, a NOSPECS grade of 4 or more, and a disease duration of less than 3 months. The study excluded patients with uncontrolled infections, other autoimmune diseases, pregnancy or lactation. Diagnoses were based on clinical symptoms, serum thyroxine and TRAb, thyroid ultrasound and orbital computed tomography. PBMCs were isolated from more than 9 ml of fresh peripheral blood by Ficoll-Paque density gradient centrifugation. Total RNA was extracted using Trizol reagent, and RNA quality was assessed on an Agilent 2100 Bioanalyzer. The TCR beta CDR3 regions were amplified from RNA transcripts. The first round of RT-PCR for the TCR CDR3 was performed with the HTBI primer set and the Qiagen OneStep RT-PCR kit. A second multiplex PCR round built the libraries, followed by size selection and purification. The libraries were sequenced on an Illumina HiSeq2000 using paired-end 100 bp reads. Turning to the authors' computational methods: SOAPnuke was used to process the raw data, throwing out any read that contained adapters or uncalled bases, had a mean Phred below 15, or lacked an exact constant-primer or identifier match. COPE v1.2.5 was used to merge high-quality paired reads, and clonotypes were defined as unique nucleotide sequences. MiTCR v1.1 was used to align the clonotypes against IMGT TRBV, TRBD and TRBJ reference segments. Only V-J combinations with frequency above 0.0001, covering about 99% of repertoires, were analysed. A TCS score was defined as the ratio between F50 (clonal expansion) and ExV (chaos), using BLOSUM62-based TCRdist between CDR3 peptides within each V-J. Welch's t-statistics and random forest reduced fewer than 550 V-J features to 13, which were used in a naive Bayes classifier (R e1071). TCRdb applied fastp at Q25 and MiXCR to the public reads, then kept only in-frame beta chains. Each CDR3 protein gets just one entry, which takes the most common genes and DNA from the rows behind it. These V and J calls derive from TCRdb rather than the authors' analysis. The sample table shows over 350,000 distinct CDR3 sequences, and less than 20% are seen once. The ten largest account for 35% to 50% of the sample.

The sample comprised blood. This receptor was taken from a young man with Graves' ophthalmopathy. The chain was built from TRBV3-1 and TRBJ1-4, with the D gene uncertain. The CDR3 amino acid sequence is: CASSQGLTTNEKLFF. The DNA sequence reads TGTGCCAGCAGCCAAGGTCTGACAACTAATGAAAAACTGTTTTTT.